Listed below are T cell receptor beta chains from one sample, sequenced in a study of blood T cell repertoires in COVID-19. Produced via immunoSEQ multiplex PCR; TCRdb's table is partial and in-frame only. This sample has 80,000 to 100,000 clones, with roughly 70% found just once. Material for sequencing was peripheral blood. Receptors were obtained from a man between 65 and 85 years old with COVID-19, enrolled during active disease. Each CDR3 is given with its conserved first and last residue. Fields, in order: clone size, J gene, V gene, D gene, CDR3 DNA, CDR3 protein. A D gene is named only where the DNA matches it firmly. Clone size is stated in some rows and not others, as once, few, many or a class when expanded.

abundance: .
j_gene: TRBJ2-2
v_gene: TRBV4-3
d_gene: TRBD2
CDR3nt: TGCGCCAGCAGCCAAGAGAGACTAGCGGTAATTAACACCGGGGAGCTGTTTTTT
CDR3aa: CASSQERLAVINTGELFF

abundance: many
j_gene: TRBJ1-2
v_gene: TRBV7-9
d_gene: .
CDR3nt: TGTGCCAGCAGCTTAGCGGGGGGCTATGGCTACACCTTC
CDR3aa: CASSLAGGYGYTF

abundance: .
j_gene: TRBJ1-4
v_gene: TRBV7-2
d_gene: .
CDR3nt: TGTGCCAGCAGCCCCTGGGCCCGCACCGGGACAACTAATGAAAAACTGTTTTTT
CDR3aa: CASSPWARTGTTNEKLFF

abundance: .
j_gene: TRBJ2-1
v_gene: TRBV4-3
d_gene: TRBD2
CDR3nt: TGCGCCAGCAGCCCACAGCGGGAGACAGTGTGGAATGAGCAGTTCTTC
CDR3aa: CASSPQRETVWNEQFF

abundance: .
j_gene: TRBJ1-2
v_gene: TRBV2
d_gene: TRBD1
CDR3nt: TGTGCCAGCAGAGACAGGGTAATAAACGGCTACACCTTC
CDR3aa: CASRDRVINGYTF

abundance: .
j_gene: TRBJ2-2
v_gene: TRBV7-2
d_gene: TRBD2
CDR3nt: TGTGCCAGCAGCTTAGTGGGACTAGCGGGAGGGGCCGGGGAGCTGTTTTTT
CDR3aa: CASSLVGLAGGAGELFF

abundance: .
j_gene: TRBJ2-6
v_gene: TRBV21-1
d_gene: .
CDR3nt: TGTGCCAGCTCAGAGGGCAAACCCCTCTCTGGGGCCAACGTCCTGACTTTC
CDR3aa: CASSEGKPLSGANVLTF

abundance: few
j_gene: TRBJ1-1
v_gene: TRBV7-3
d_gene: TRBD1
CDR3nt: TGTGCCAGCAGCTTACAGGGGGCGGGCACTGAAGCTTTCTTT
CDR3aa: CASSLQGAGTEAFF

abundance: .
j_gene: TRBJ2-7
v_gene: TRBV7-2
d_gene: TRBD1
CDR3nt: TGTGCCAGCAGCTTAGAAAGGACAGGGTCGAACGAGCAGTACTTC
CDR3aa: CASSLERTGSNEQYF

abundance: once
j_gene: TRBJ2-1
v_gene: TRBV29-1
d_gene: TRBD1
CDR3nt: TGCAGCGTTGAAGAGAGGGGAGACAGGGCATCCTACAATGAGCAGTTCTTC
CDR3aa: CSVEERGDRASYNEQFF

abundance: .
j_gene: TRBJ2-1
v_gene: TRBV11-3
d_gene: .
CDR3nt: TGTGCCAGCAGCTTAGGGAGGGGCAATGAGCAGTTCTTC
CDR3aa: CASSLGRGNEQFF

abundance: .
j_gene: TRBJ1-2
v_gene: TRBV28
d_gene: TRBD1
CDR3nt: TGTGCCAGCAGTGGGACAGAGAATAACTATGGCTACACCTTC
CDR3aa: CASSGTENNYGYTF

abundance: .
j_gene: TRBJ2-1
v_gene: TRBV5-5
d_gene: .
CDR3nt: TGTGCCAGCAGCTTAGAGGGGGTTGCCTACAATGAGCAGTTCTTC
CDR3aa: CASSLEGVAYNEQFF

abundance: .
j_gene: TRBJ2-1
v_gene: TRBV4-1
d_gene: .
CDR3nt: TGCGCCAGCAGCCAAGCGGTGGCTCTAGGCAATGAGCAGTTCTTC
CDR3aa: CASSQAVALGNEQFF

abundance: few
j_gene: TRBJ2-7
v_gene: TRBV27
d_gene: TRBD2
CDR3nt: TGTGCCAGCAGCGTGGGACTAGCGGGAGGGTCCGAGCAGTACTTC
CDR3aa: CASSVGLAGGSEQYF

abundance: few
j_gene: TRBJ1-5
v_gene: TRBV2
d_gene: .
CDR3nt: TGTGCCAGCAGGAGGGGGACCGAGGTCCAGCATTTT
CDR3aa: CASRRGTEVQHF

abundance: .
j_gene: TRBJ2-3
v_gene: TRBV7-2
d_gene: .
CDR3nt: TGTGCCAGCAGCATAGGCGGCACCACAGATACGCAGTATTTT
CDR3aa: CASSIGGTTDTQYF

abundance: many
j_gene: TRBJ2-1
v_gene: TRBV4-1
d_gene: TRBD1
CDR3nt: TGCGCCAGCAGCTTCGGGACAGGTAATGAGCAGTTCTTC
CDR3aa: CASSFGTGNEQFF

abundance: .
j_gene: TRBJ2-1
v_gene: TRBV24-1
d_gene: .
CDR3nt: TGTGCCACCAGCCCCGGACAGTACGACAATGAGCAGTTCTTC
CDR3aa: CATSPGQYDNEQFF

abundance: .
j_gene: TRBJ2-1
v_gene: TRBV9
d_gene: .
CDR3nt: TGTGCCAGCAGCGAAAGCCTGGGACTTAACAATGAGCAGTTCTTC
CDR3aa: CASSESLGLNNEQFF

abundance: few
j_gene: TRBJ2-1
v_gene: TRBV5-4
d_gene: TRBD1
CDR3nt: TGTGCCAGCAGCCTAAACAGGGGGCTGGGCAATGAGCAGTTCTTC
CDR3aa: CASSLNRGLGNEQFF

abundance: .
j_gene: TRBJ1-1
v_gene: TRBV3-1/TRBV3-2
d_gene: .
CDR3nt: TGTGCCAGCAGTCACCGGCAGGGGAACACTGAAGCTTTCTTT
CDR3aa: CASSHRQGNTEAFF

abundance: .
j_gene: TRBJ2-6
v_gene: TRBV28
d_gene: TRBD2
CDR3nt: TGTGCCAGCAGCTACAGCGGGACCGGGGCCAACGTCCTGACTTTC
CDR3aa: CASSYSGTGANVLTF

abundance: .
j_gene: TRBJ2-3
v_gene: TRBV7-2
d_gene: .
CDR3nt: TGTGCCAGCAGCTCGCTAAACGCAGATACGCAGTATTTT
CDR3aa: CASSSLNADTQYF

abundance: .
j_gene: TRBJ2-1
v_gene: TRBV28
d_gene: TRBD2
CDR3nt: TGTGCCAGCAGATCGGCGGGGGAATACAATGAGCAGTTCTTC
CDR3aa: CASRSAGEYNEQFF

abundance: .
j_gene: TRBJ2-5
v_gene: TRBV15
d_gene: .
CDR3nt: TGTGCCACCAGCCCCCTCCGGAGGGAGACCCAGTACTTC
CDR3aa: CATSPLRRETQYF

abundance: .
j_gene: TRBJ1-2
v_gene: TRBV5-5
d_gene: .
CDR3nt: TGTGCCAGCAGCCTACCCTCCCGAGGGTATGGCTACACCTTC
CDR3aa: CASSLPSRGYGYTF

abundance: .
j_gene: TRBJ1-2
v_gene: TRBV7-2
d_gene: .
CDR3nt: TGTGCCAGCAGCTTAGTCATGGGGGGTGTTTATGGCTACACCTTC
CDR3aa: CASSLVMGGVYGYTF

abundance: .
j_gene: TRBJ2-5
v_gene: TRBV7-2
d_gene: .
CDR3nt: TGTGCCAGCAGCTTAGGACGGGTCGAGACCCAGTACTTC
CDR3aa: CASSLGRVETQYF